This T cell receptor beta chain was sequenced for a study of PD-1 blockade in classical Hodgkin lymphoma. This clone was found a few times. The data were produced by immunoSEQ multiplex PCR, yet TCRdb's version contains in-frame clones alone and is incomplete. The sample yields tens of thousands of clones, roughly 89% seen once. The V gene end was trimmed by 3 bases and the J gene end by 3 bases; junction bases not matched to a gene: 2. The V gene's germline CDR1 is MGHRA and CDR2 YSYEKL. The CDR3 length is 15 residues. Every patient experienced relapse after autologous stem cell transplantation, and brentuximab vedotin exposure varied.

The chain recombines TRBV4-1 with TRBJ2-7, with TRBD2 matching 13 bases. This sample comprised peripheral blood mononuclear cells (PBMCs), obtained before the second cycle of nivolumab. The source is a human donor with classical Hodgkin lymphoma. CDR3 residues: CASSQGTSGDYEQYF. The CDR3 nucleotides read TGCGCCAGCAGCCAGGGGACTAGCGGGGACTACGAGCAGTACTTC.